This T cell receptor (beta chain) was sequenced in a study of beta chain features in type 1 diabetes. Expressed TCRB transcripts got sequenced, as all isolated RNA was reverse transcribed. Sequenced naive, central memory and regulatory T cell samples produced an average of approximately 3.5 million reads. Assay used: immunoSEQ multiplex PCR; TCRdb lists only in-frame clones, some missing. The table records roughly 370,000 clones, 14% of them present only once. Germline lookup yields CDR1 SGDLS and CDR2 YYNGEE. Trimming removed 3 bases from V and 6 bases from J, with 21 bases in between. The CDR3 covers 16 residues. In the case of this clone: What it recognizes is unknown.

The study's findings and limits: Shortening of TCRB CDR3s, moderate but significant, appeared in all four CD4+ subsets of Type 1 diabetes patients.

Sequenced sample: naive CD4+ T cells from blood. V is TRBV9 and J is TRBJ1-2, with D maybe TRBD1 (5 bases). This TCR was recovered from a man aged 30 to 39 in good health. The CDR3 coding sequence is TGTGCCAGCAGCGGCCCCCGACCAGGGTGGGATGATGGCTACACCTTC. It codes for CASSGPRPGWDDGYTF.